What follows are 9 T cell receptor beta chains derived from one specimen sequenced in a study of cytomegalovirus exposure and HLA in healthy donors. Profiled with immunoSEQ multiplex PCR; TCRdb holds only in-frame clones, not every one. The profile shows over 250,000 clones, about 86% of them singletons. The sequencing input was PBMCs. These receptors came from a woman between 18 and 29 years old in good health and CMV-seronegative.

This chain links TRBV4-1 with TRBJ1-2; no firm D call. CDR3 length: 13 amino acids. V dropped 0 bases and J dropped 8 bases, with 10 bases sitting between them. CDR1 is MGHRA and CDR2 is YSYEKL in the germline V gene. CDR3 bases: TGCGCCAGCAGCCAAGAGCGGTCGCGCGGCTACACCTTC. Translation: CASSQERSRGYTF.

The chain is built from TRBV4-3 and TRBJ1-2, with TRBD1 identical over 8 bases. This CDR3 spans 14 amino acids. Unmatched junction bases numbered 6, after V lost 1 base and J lost 8 bases. Germline CDR1 is LGHNA and CDR2 is YSLEER. The CDR3: CASSQGTGGRGYTF. The CDR3 nucleotides are TGCGCCAGCAGCCAAGGAACAGGGGGGAGAGGCTACACCTTC.

This clone showed up just a few times. The rearrangement uses TRBV11-2 and TRBJ2-7; the D is unclear. V lost 4 bases, J lost 3 bases, and 4 bases lay in between. The CDR3 loop spans 11 amino acids. The V gene's germline CDR1 is SGHAT and CDR2 FQNNGV. CDR3 residues: CASSSSYEQYF. CDR3 bases: TGTGCCAGCAGCTCCAGCTACGAGCAGTACTTC.

The V gene is TRBV7-9, the J gene TRBJ2-7, with D perhaps TRBD1 (6 bases). The CDR3 extends over 14 amino acids. The germline V gene has CDR1 SEHNR and CDR2 FQNEAQ (reference sequence). Trimming cost V 4 bases and J 0 bases, with 10 bases left between them. CDR3 loop: CASSWTASSYEQYF. CDR3 bases: TGTGCCAGCAGCTGGACAGCTAGCTCCTACGAGCAGTACTTC.

This clone has a handful of counts. The chain carries TRBV5-1 and TRBJ1-2; possible D gene TRBD1, 6 bases. V lost 0 bases and J 4 bases, leaving 13 bases between the germline ends. The germline V gene encodes CDR1 SGHRS and CDR2 YFSETQ. The CDR3 consists of 15 residues. The CDR3 region has the DNA TGCGCCAGCAGCTTGGGACAGGCAGGGATCTATGGCTACACCTTC. Amino acid sequence: CASSLGQAGIYGYTF. The whole variable domain, remainder taken from reference TRBV5-1 and TRBJ1-2, is KAGVTQTPRYLIKTRGQQVTLSCSPISGHRSVSWYQQTPGQGLQFLFEYFSETQRNKGNFPGRFSGRQFSNSRSEMNVSTLELGDSALYLCASSLGQAGIYGYTFGSGTRLTVV.

This clone was seen a single time. The V gene is TRBV2, the J gene TRBJ1-4; 8 nucleotides line up with TRBD1. CDR3 size: 14 residues. The V and J ends lost 3 bases and 5 bases, in that order; junction bases with no gene match: 2. In germline, CDR1 is SNHLY, CDR2 FYNNEI. This chain's CDR3 is CASSDRGQNEKLFF. DNA of the CDR3: TGTGCCAGCAGTGACAGGGGGCAGAATGAAAAACTGTTTTTT.

This clone was observed a single time. The rearrangement joins TRBV11-3 to TRBJ1-1; TRBD1 is a possible D gene (5 bases). The CDR3 is 15 amino acids. V was shortened by 5 bases and J by 0 bases, with 13 bases between the two germline ends. From germline, CDR1 is SGHNT and CDR2 YENEEA. The CDR3 loop is CASSRGGALNTEAFF. CDR3 in DNA: TGTGCCAGCAGCCGAGGCGGGGCATTGAACACTGAAGCTTTCTTT.

The chain uses TRBV30 and TRBJ2-4, with D perhaps TRBD1 (6 bases). V was pared by 1 base and J by 1 base, with 11 bases between. The CDR3 sequence is 15 residues long. CDR1 and CDR2 from the germline V gene are GTSNPN and SVGIG (reference sequence). This CDR3 is CAWSGGGWAKNIQYF. For the CDR3, the DNA is TGTGCCTGGAGTGGTGGGGGCTGGGCCAAAAACATTCAGTACTTC.

The rearrangement links TRBV7-9 to TRBJ1-2; perhaps TRBD1 as D (6 bases). Germline V gene data show CDR1 as SEHNR and CDR2 as FQNEAQ (reference sequence). V was pared by 5 bases and J by 4 bases, with 20 bases between. This CDR3 spans 16 amino acids. CDR3 loop: CASSPPFAGAPYGYTF. CDR3 nucleotide sequence: TGTGCCAGCAGCCCTCCCTTTGCGGGGGCCCCCTATGGCTACACCTTC.